The clone carrying this T cell receptor (beta chain) was detected ten times or more. Its target is unknown. Germline CDR1 and CDR2: MDHEN and SYDVKM. Trimming took off 5 bases at V and 6 bases at J, with 10 bases between the two ends. CDR3 length: 13 amino acids. The TCR library was built from RNA with a 3' RACE protocol and unique molecular identifiers. One entry per CDR3 protein, called by TCRdb with MiXCR from the 3' RACE reads. The repertoire holds about 46,000 distinct CDR3 sequences, 4.3% seen once, with 0.7% in the top ten. This sample is drawn from a study of HIV-infected children after antiretroviral therapy interruption. Study overall: Children's median ages were 9.5 years and 8 years by group. Recorded EBV and CMV exposure existed for most children.

Whole-study results and caveats: The Gini coefficient of naive CD4+ repertoires rose, returning to baseline by 3 years.

The treatment was: PENTA 11 planned treatment interruption arm or continuous ART arm. The sequence was obtained from a pool of human donors with HIV. The chain has TRBV28 and TRBJ1-4, with unresolved D. This specimen consisted of CD45RA+ CD4+ T cells from PBMCs, pooled from several time points, obtained from a donor given antiretroviral therapy, either interrupted or continuous. The subset here: naive CD4+ CD45RA+ CD45RO- T cells. In DNA form, the CDR3 reads TGTGCCAGCAGTGGGAAGGTGGATGAAAAACTGTTTTTT. This sequence encodes CASSGKVDEKLFF. The full variable domain, its missing parts supplied by reference TRBV28 and TRBJ1-4, is DVKVTQSSRYLVKRTGEKVFLECVQDMDHENMFWYRQDPGLGLRLIYFSYDVKMKEKGDIPEGYSVSREKKERFSLILESASTNQTSMYLCASSGKVDEKLFFGSGTQLSVL.